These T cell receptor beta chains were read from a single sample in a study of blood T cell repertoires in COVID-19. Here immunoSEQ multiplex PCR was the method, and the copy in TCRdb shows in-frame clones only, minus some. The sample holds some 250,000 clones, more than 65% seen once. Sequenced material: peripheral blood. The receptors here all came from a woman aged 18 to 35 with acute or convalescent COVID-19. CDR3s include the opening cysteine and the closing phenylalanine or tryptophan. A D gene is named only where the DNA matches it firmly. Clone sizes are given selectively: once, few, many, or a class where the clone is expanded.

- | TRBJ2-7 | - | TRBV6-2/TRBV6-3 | CASSSEDSAYEQYF | TGTGCCAGCAGTTCCGAGGACAGTGCCTACGAGCAGTACTTC
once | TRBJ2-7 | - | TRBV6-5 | CASSLTREGVQYF | TGTGCCAGCAGTTTGACTCGCGAGGGGGTGCAGTACTTC
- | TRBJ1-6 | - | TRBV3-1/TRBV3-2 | CASSPPLSGSPLHF | TGTGCCAGCAGCCCCCCCTTGTCAGGTTCACCCCTCCACTTT
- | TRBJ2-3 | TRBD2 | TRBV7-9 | CASSLEWRGSTDTQYF | TGTGCCAGCAGCTTAGAATGGCGGGGGAGCACAGATACGCAGTATTTT
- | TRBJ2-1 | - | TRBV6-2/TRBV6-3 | CASSSGDSSYNEQFF | TGTGCCAGCAGTTCCGGGGATAGCTCCTACAATGAGCAGTTCTTC
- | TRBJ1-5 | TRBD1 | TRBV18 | CASSPGTDNQPQHF | TGTGCCAGCTCACCCGGGACAGATAATCAGCCCCAGCATTTT
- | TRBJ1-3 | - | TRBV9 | CASSVDSPLGNTIYF | TGTGCCAGCAGCGTAGATAGCCCCTTAGGAAACACCATATATTTT
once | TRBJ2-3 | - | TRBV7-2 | CASSPRRLVRDTDTQYF | TGTGCCAGCAGCCCACGAAGACTAGTCCGAGATACAGATACGCAGTATTTT
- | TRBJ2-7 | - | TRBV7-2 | CASSLDAGPGGEQYF | TGTGCCAGCAGCTTAGACGCGGGACCTGGGGGCGAGCAGTACTTC
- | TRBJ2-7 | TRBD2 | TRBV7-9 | CASSLAGGRYEQYF | TGTGCCAGCAGCCTAGCGGGAGGCAGGTACGAGCAGTACTTC
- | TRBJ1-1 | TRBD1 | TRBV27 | CASSLRGRVNVDTEAFF | TGTGCCAGCAGTTTAAGGGGGCGCGTAAATGTGGACACTGAAGCTTTCTTT
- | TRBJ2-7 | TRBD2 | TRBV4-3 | CASSQDYGRRLAGSYEQYF | TGCGCCAGCAGCCAAGATTATGGTCGGCGACTAGCGGGCTCCTACGAGCAGTACTTC
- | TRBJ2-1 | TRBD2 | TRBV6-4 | CASSEMTSGDYNEQFF | TGTGCCAGCAGTGAAATGACTAGCGGAGACTACAATGAGCAGTTCTTC
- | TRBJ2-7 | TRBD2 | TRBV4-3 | CASSQDRSSGRLREQYF | TGCGCCAGCAGCCAAGATCGGTCTAGCGGGAGGCTGCGCGAGCAGTACTTC
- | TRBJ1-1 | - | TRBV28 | CASSLVGRTEAFF | TGTGCCAGCAGTTTAGTGGGGCGGACTGAAGCTTTCTTT
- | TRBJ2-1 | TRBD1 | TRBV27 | CASSSSGTGYNEQFF | TGTGCCAGCAGTTCCTCCGGGACAGGGTACAATGAGCAGTTCTTC
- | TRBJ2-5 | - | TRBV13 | CASSNIETQYF | TGTGCCAGCAGCAATATAGAGACCCAGTACTTC
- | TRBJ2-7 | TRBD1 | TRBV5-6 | CASSTTYGTGGEQYF | TGTGCCAGCAGCACCACATACGGGACAGGGGGCGAGCAGTACTTC
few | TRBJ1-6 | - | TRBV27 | CASSGHLFSPLHF | TGTGCCAGCAGTGGACATCTATTTTCACCCCTCCACTTT
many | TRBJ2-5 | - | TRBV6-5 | CASRAGTSKETQYF | TGTGCCAGCAGGGCCGGGACATCCAAAGAGACCCAGTACTTC
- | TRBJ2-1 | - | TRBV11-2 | CASSHSLTGNYNEQFF | TGTGCCAGCAGCCACTCCCTGACGGGGAACTACAATGAGCAGTTCTTC
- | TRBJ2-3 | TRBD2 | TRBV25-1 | CASSARTSGPPDTQYF | TGTGCCAGCAGTGCCCGGACTAGCGGGCCGCCAGATACGCAGTATTTT
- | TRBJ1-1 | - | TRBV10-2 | CASSGPPGPTEAFF | TGCGCCAGCAGTGGCCCACCAGGGCCCACTGAAGCTTTCTTT
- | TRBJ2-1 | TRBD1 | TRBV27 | CASSFGWDRGVHEQFF | TGTGCCAGCAGTTTTGGATGGGACAGGGGCGTGCATGAGCAGTTCTTC
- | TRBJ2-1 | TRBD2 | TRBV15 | CATSRVGSSGNHNEQFF | TGTGCCACCAGCAGAGTAGGGTCTAGCGGGAACCACAATGAGCAGTTCTTC
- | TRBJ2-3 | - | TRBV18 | CASSPTGLAPDTQYF | TGTGCCAGCTCACCAACCGGACTGGCCCCAGATACGCAGTATTTT
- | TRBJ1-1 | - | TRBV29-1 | CSVDSYTEAFF | TGCAGCGTTGACAGTTACACTGAAGCTTTCTTT
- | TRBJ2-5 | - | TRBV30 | CAWARGATDQETQYF | TGTGCCTGGGCTCGGGGGGCGACTGACCAAGAGACCCAGTACTTC
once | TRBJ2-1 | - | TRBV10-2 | CALGHASYNEQFF | TGCGCCCTAGGACATGCCTCCTACAATGAGCAGTTCTTC
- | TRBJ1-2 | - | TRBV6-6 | CASSNGQNPYGYTF | TGTGCCAGCAGTAACGGACAGAACCCCTATGGCTACACCTTC
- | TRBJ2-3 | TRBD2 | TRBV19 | CASSSGSLADTQYF | TGTGCCAGTAGTAGCGGGAGCCTCGCAGATACGCAGTATTTT
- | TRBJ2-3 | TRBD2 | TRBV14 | CASSQASLAGGTDTQYF | TGTGCCAGCAGCCAAGCCTCTCTAGCGGGAGGCACAGATACGCAGTATTTT
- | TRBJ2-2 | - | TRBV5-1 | CASSSNTGELFF | TGCGCCAGCAGCTCAAACACCGGGGAGCTGTTTTTT
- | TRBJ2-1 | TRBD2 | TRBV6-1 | CASSERLAGGGRGNNEQFF | TGTGCCAGCAGTGAAAGACTAGCGGGAGGCGGGAGGGGGAACAATGAGCAGTTCTTC
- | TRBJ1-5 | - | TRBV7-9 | CASSLGLGGYQPQHF | TGTGCCAGCAGCTTAGGGTTGGGGGGATATCAGCCCCAGCATTTT
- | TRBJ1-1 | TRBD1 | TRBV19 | CASSAGRTGLSREAFF | TGTGCCAGTAGTGCCGGAAGGACAGGGTTGAGTCGTGAAGCTTTCTTT
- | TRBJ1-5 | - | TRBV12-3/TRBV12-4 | CASSSNYQPQHF | TGTGCCAGCAGCTCGAACTATCAGCCCCAGCATTTT
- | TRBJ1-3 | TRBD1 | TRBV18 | CASSPPGQITANPSGNTIYF | TGTGCCAGCTCACCCCCGGGACAGATAACAGCGAACCCCTCTGGAAACACCATATATTTT
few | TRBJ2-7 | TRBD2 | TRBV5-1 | CASSPGVGGAYEQYF | TGCGCCAGCAGCCCGGGCGTGGGAGGGGCCTACGAGCAGTACTTC
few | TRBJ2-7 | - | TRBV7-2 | CASSSTAGVRDGQYF | TGTGCCAGCAGCTCAACAGCAGGGGTTCGCGACGGGCAGTACTTC
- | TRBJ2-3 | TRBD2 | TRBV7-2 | CASSLNLAGGGTDTQYF | TGTGCCAGCAGCCTCAATCTAGCGGGAGGTGGAACAGATACGCAGTATTTT
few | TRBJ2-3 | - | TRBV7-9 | CASSLGAGYITDTQYF | TGTGCCAGCAGCTTAGGCGCAGGGTATATCACAGATACGCAGTATTTT
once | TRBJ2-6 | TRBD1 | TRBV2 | CASSEARGRGLSGANVLTF | TGTGCCAGCAGTGAAGCGCGGGGCAGGGGGCTCTCTGGGGCCAACGTCCTGACTTTC
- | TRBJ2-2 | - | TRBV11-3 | CASSPGGTNTGELFF | TGTGCCAGCAGCCCGGGGGGCACGAACACCGGGGAGCTGTTTTTT
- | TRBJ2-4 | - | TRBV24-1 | CATSDPRGKNIQYF | TGTGCCACCAGTGACCCCCGGGGCAAAAACATTCAGTACTTC